What follows are 15 T cell receptor beta chains derived from one specimen sequenced in a study of T cells in Graves' hyperthyroidism and ophthalmopathy (dated 2019 in TCRdb). Receptor libraries were prepared by multiplex PCR. TCRdb records Illumina HiSeq 2000 as the sequencer. TCR beta CDR3 regions were amplified from RNA transcripts. The first round of RT-PCR for the TCR CDR3 was performed with the HTBI primer set and the Qiagen OneStep RT-PCR kit. The public reads were reanalyzed by TCRdb: fastp trimming at Q25, MiXCR alignment, in-frame beta chains only. Each record represents a unique CDR3 protein, reported with the most common genes and DNA among its rows. The table for this sample lists 550,000 to 700,000 distinct CDR3 sequences; roughly 46% of them were counted only once. The top ten constitute around 19% of the sample. What was sequenced was peripheral blood or thyroid tissue (not recorded which). These receptors all stem from an adult woman with Graves' disease, either hyperthyroidism or ophthalmopathy (not recorded which).

In this sample, this clonotype turned up many times. The chain's CDR3 is CSVELQGNTEAFF. The CDR3 nucleotides read TGCAGCGTTGAGCTACAGGGGAACACTGAAGCTTTCTTT. This sequence joins TRBV29-1 and TRBJ1-1; D might be TRBD1 (6 bases). Per germline, CDR1 SQVTM and CDR2 ANQGSEA. V was clipped by 3 bases and J by 1 base, with 9 bases between them. This CDR3 is 13 amino acids long.

The chain uses TRBV11-2 and TRBJ1-1; perhaps TRBD1 as D (6 bases). V lost 5 bases, J lost 8 bases, and 18 bases lay in between. The CDR3 has 14 amino acids. Germline V lookup: CDR1 SGHAT, CDR2 FQNNGV. Written as DNA, the CDR3 is TGTGCCAGCAGCGTCACTCCAGACAGGAAGGAAGCTTTCTTT. The encoded protein is CASSVTPDRKEAFF.

The rearrangement joins TRBV24-1 to TRBJ1-5; D gene uncertain. V was cut by 9 bases and J by 2 bases, with 7 bases left in between. The CDR3 sequence is 12 residues long. CDR1 and CDR2 from the germline V gene are KGHDR and SFDVKD. DNA for the CDR3: TGTGCCACCGGGATCCGCAATCAGCCCCAGCATTTT. Its protein product is CATGIRNQPQHF.

This clonotype was seen repeatedly, ten times or more. The V call is TRBV29-1, the J call TRBJ2-7; D is unresolved. Trimming stripped 4 bases from V and 2 bases from J, with 9 bases between. The CDR3 consists of 12 residues. The germline V gene has CDR1 SQVTM and CDR2 ANQGSEA. The CDR3 DNA reads TGCAGCGTTGGACACAGCGCCTACGAGCAGTACTTC. Protein product: CSVGHSAYEQYF.

V and J are TRBV2 and TRBJ2-7; no firm D call. V shed 4 bases and J shed 9 bases, with 10 bases lying between them. The CDR3 length is 11 residues. Germline lookup yields CDR1 SNHLY and CDR2 FYNNEI. CDR3 residues: CASSVELGQYF. CDR3 nucleotide sequence: TGTGCCAGCAGTGTGGAATTGGGGCAGTACTTC.

This clonotype showed up many times. This chain connects TRBV6-6 to TRBJ1-1; D is unresolved. The CDR3 covers 12 residues. With 6 bases removed from V and 0 bases from J, the gap between germline ends came to 5 bases. Germline loops: CDR1 MNHNY, CDR2 SVGAGI (reference sequence). CDR3 in amino acids: CASRPMNTEAFF. In nucleotides, the CDR3 is TGTGCCAGCAGGCCCATGAACACTGAAGCTTTCTTT.

The sample holds many counts of this clonotype. The chain is built from TRBV3-1 and TRBJ1-2, with D perhaps TRBD1 (5 bases). Between the trimmed V and J ends, which lost 5 bases and 7 bases, there was a span of 14 bases. The CDR3 is 13 amino acids. Germline V gives CDR1 LGHDT, CDR2 YNNKEL (reference sequence). CDR3 in DNA: TGTGCCAGCAGCTATCTGGGGGAACGTGGCTACACCTTC. It codes for CASSYLGERGYTF.

This clonotype occurred many times. The chain is built from TRBV11-2 and TRBJ1-3; D remains unclear. V lost 2 bases and J lost 7, with 9 bases in between. Germline V gene sequence: CDR1 SGHAT, CDR2 FQNNGV. The CDR3 sequence is 13 residues long. The CDR3 sequence is CASSLPGLNTIYF. The CDR3 DNA reads as TGTGCCAGCAGCTTACCGGGCCTCAACACCATATATTTT.

This clonotype was counted a few times. This sequence joins TRBV15 and TRBJ1-3, with D uncertain. The germline V and J ends were trimmed by 2 bases and 5 bases, with 7 bases remaining between them. Germline values: CDR1 LNHNV, CDR2 YYDKDF (reference sequence). The CDR3 is made up of 13 amino acids. CDR3 nucleotides: TGTGCCACCAGCAGAACAGAGCGAAACACCATATATTTT. Its translation: CATSRTERNTIYF.

V usage is TRBV29-1 and J usage is TRBJ1-1; D ambiguous. This CDR3 has 10 residues. With 2 bases removed from V and 5 bases from J, the gap between germline ends came to 3 bases. Germline V lookup: CDR1 SQVTM, CDR2 ANQGSEA. The CDR3 region is CSVELTEAFF. In DNA, the CDR3 is TGCAGCGTTGAACTAACTGAAGCTTTCTTT.

The rearrangement joins TRBV4-2 to TRBJ2-3; D remains ambiguous. V gave up 8 bases and J gave up 2 bases, with 17 bases separating them. The CDR3 is made up of 15 amino acids. The germline gives CDR1 LGHNA, CDR2 YNFKEQ. The CDR3 loop is CASCETVGNTDTQYF. For the CDR3, the DNA is TGTGCCAGCTGCGAAACCGTGGGGAACACAGATACGCAGTATTTT.

This clonotype was recorded at least ten times. The V call is TRBV24-1, the J call TRBJ1-3; D not resolved. The CDR3 length is 14 residues. Trimming cost V 3 bases and J 0 bases, with 5 bases left between them. Germline lookup yields CDR1 KGHDR and CDR2 SFDVKD. CDR3 sequence (DNA): TGTGCCACCAGTGATGCGAACTCTGGAAACACCATATATTTT. Translating it yields CATSDANSGNTIYF.

The chain joins TRBV15 to TRBJ2-7; TRBD2 matches at 10 bases. Looked up from germline, CDR1 is LNHNV and CDR2 is YYDKDF (reference sequence). This CDR3 spans 16 amino acids. The V gene end was trimmed by 0 bases and the J gene end by 9 bases; junction bases not matched to a gene: 11. This CDR3 reads CATSRDWASGGDVQYF. CDR3 coding DNA: TGTGCCACCAGCAGAGATTGGGCTAGCGGGGGAGACGTGCAGTACTTC.

This rearrangement joins TRBV6-2 or TRBV6-3 to TRBJ2-2; D remains unclear. With 5 bases removed from V and 9 bases from J, the gap between germline ends came to 4 bases. Per the germline V gene, CDR1 is MNHEY and CDR2 is SVGEGT. The CDR3 sequence is 10 residues long. In DNA, the CDR3 is TGTGCCAGCAGTGCCAGGGAGCTGTTTTTT. It specifies CASSARELFF.

The V gene is TRBV29-1, the J gene TRBJ2-7; D may be TRBD2 (5 bases). Germline CDR1 reads SQVTM; CDR2 reads ANQGSEA. The CDR3 extends over 12 amino acids. V shed 4 bases and J shed 3 bases, with 10 bases lying between them. This CDR3 reads CSVVSSSYEQYF. In DNA form, the CDR3 reads TGCAGCGTTGTGTCTAGCAGCTACGAGCAGTACTTC.